The subject of this entry is one TCR beta chain. The antigen is undetermined. This entry is derived from a study of Ad26.COV2.S vaccination and SARS-CoV-2 variants. Overall study: Ad26.COV2.S shots went into the muscle once or twice, 56 days apart.

This CDR3 region has 15 residues. Germline CDR1 and CDR2: LNHDA and SQIVND (reference sequence). Trimming removed 5 bases from V and 9 bases from J; junction bases left unmatched: 11. Sample treatment: 15 to 20 received Ad26.COV2.S at low or high dose, single or two shots; 5 received placebo; per-sample allocation not given. Day 63 following the first vaccine or placebo injection was when the samples were taken. Generated by immunoSEQ multiplex PCR, the TCRdb table keeps only in-frame clones and is missing some. The sample lists about 680,000 clones; roughly 90% were seen once. Study findings and constraints: People who got the vaccine or the placebo had similar non-spike TCR breadth.

The material was peripheral blood, obtained in a trial of Ad26.COV2.S vaccine versus placebo. The clonotype comes from a person aged 18-60 years who received the Ad26.COV2.S COVID-19 vaccine or a placebo. V is TRBV19 and J is TRBJ2-1; TRBD2 matches 9 bases. The CDR3 reads CASSRASGISSEQFF. CDR3 DNA sequence: TGTGCCAGTAGTCGGGCTAGCGGGATTAGTAGTGAGCAGTTCTTC.